A selection of T cell receptor beta chains follows, all from one sample in a study of blood T cell repertoires in COVID-19. Produced via immunoSEQ multiplex PCR; TCRdb's table is partial and in-frame only. The table lists over 30,000 clones, roughly 80% of them singletons, with roughly 14% in the top ten. Sequencing used peripheral blood. Every receptor here comes from a man at least 80 years old with active or convalescent COVID-19. Each CDR3 is given without its conserved first and last residue.

v_call	j_call	cdr3_aa
TRBV10-3	TRBJ1-5	AISEKGDRGNQPQH
TRBV9	TRBJ2-3	ASSVGTSGPDTQY
TRBV6-6	TRBJ2-7	ASSSLAEEGGIEQY
TRBV28	TRBJ2-7	ASSLASGRGEQY
TRBV18	TRBJ2-1	ASSPPGGLADYNEQF
TRBV29-1	TRBJ1-4	SVATGVNEKLF
TRBV28	TRBJ1-5	ASSLVLGTTGGDGNQPQH
TRBV5-1	TRBJ2-2	ASSRDRDSYTGELF
TRBV28	TRBJ2-7	ASIGRGLAGAYEQY
TRBV6-5	TRBJ2-5	ASSYRGGETQY
TRBV29-1	TRBJ1-2	SVEDRLGVRWHT
TRBV27	TRBJ2-5	ASSFGPSWAKETQY
TRBV7-8	TRBJ1-5	ASSSGVSVDSNQPQH
TRBV5-1	TRBJ1-1	ASSSQGPDTEAF
TRBV28	TRBJ1-4	ASRVTTNEKLF
TRBV6-1	TRBJ1-1	ASSEAGHQMNTEAF
TRBV5-3	TRBJ2-4	ARSLHRILAKNIQY
TRBV25-1	TRBJ1-5	ASSEAGYQPQH
TRBV7-8	TRBJ2-7	ASSLKREGGQY
TRBV7-6	TRBJ2-3	ASSLLAGGYTDTQY
TRBV5-5	TRBJ1-1	ASSFIREAF
TRBV5-6	TRBJ2-7	ASSFPRGYEQY
TRBV2	TRBJ1-4	ASSEAYVNEKLF
TRBV6-6	TRBJ2-1	ASSSIGGEQF
TRBV28	TRBJ1-1	ASNGQDGTF
TRBV7-2	TRBJ1-1	ASSLFGQTEAF
TRBV25-1	TRBJ1-2	ASSESGDLVGYT
TRBV7-6	TRBJ2-5	ASRQTLAGYETQY
TRBV4-1	TRBJ2-5	ASSQPGQGQETQY
TRBV2	TRBJ2-7	ASSEQLAGVYEQY
TRBV7-2	TRBJ2-3	ASSSGVAVFTDTQY
TRBV19	TRBJ2-7	ASSISGGTYEQY
TRBV19	TRBJ2-3	ASSKIAGRDTDTQY
TRBV10-1	TRBJ2-3	ASSETSGRASTDTQY
TRBV5-1	TRBJ2-1	ASSKNPSSGRDNEQF
TRBV19	TRBJ2-1	ASSSGLAGGFLINEQF
TRBV2	TRBJ1-2	ASSEQGPLYGYT
TRBV3-1/TRBV3-2	TRBJ1-6	ASRPLGGKSPLH
TRBV4-3	TRBJ2-2	ASTATGTGELF
TRBV7-2	TRBJ1-1	ASSARQGPHTEAF
TRBV7-2	TRBJ1-2	ASSLGKRGQETYGYT
TRBV5-1	TRBJ2-3	ASSFSRRSGSPLGDTQY
TRBV5-4	TRBJ2-5	ASSSNMVAGVGQETQY
TRBV4-1	TRBJ2-5	ASSQGHGGRGETQY
TRBV11-2	TRBJ2-3	ASSLSGDSQY
TRBV28	TRBJ2-1	ASSVPGQGNNEQF